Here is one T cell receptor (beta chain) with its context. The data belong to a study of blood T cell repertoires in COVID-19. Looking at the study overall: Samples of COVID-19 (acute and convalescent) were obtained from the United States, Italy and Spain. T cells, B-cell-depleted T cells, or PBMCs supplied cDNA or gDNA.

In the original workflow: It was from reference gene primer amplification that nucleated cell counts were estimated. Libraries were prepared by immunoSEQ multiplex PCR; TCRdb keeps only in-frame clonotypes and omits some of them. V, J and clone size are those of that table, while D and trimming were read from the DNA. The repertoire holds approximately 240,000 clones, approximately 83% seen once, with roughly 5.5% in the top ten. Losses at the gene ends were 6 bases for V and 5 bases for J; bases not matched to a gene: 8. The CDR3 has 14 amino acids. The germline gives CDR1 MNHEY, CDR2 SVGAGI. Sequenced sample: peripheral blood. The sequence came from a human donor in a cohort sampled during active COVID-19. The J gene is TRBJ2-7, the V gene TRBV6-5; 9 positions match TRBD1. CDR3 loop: CASRVQGARNEQYF. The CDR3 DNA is TGTGCCAGCAGGGTACAGGGGGCAAGGAACGAGCAGTACTTC.